This T cell receptor (beta chain) was identified during a study of shared clonotypes between healthy human individuals. Broader study findings: In general, naive subsets displayed greater estimated richness than memory subsets did.

Methods used by the authors: Filtering of immunoSEQ junctional sequences could not match full-length read filtering. Profiled with immunoSEQ multiplex PCR; TCRdb holds only in-frame clones, not every one. Clone size and the V and J calls come from that table; the DNA yielded D and trimming. Of over a million clones in the sample, approximately 97% were seen once. The CDR3 runs 14 residues. V shed 11 bases and J 4 bases; nucleotides not matched to a gene: 13. Per the germline V gene, CDR1 is MNHEY and CDR2 is SMNVEV (reference sequence). Details on this clone: The antigen remains undetermined.

This receptor was obtained from a man between 25 and 39 years old in good health. The chain links TRBV27 to TRBJ1-2, with 7 bases fitting TRBD1. The material sequenced was naive CD4+ T cells sorted from blood. Described subset: CD45RA+ positively selected. The CDR3: CAPSPRTGLYGYTF. The CDR3 DNA sequence: TGTGCCCCCAGCCCAAGGACAGGACTCTATGGCTACACCTTC.